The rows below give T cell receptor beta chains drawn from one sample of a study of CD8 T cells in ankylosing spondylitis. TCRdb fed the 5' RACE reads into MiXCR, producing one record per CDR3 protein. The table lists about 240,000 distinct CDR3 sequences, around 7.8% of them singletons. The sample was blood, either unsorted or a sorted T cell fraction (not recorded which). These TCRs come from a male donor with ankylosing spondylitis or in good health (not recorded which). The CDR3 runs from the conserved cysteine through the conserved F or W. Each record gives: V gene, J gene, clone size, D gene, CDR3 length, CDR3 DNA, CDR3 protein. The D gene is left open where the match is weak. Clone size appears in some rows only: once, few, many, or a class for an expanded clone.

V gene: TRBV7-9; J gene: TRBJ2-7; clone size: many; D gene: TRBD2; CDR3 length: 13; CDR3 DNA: TGTGCCAGCAGCTTAGATAGCGGGAGCTCCTTATACTTC; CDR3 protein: CASSLDSGSSLYF
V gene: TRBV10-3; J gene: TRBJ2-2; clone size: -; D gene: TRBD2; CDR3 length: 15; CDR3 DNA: TGTGCCATCTATGGCGGGAGCTTCGGGACCGGGGAGCTGTTTTTT; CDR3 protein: CAIYGGSFGTGELFF
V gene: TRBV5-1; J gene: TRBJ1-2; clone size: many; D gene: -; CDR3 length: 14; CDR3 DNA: TGCGCCAGCAGCCTAGGCGGATCATCCTATGGCTACACCTTC; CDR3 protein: CASSLGGSSYGYTF
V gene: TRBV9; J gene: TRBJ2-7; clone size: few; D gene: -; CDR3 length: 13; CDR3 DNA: TGTGCCAGCAGCCCAGTCGGCTTTTACGAGCAGTACTTC; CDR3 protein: CASSPVGFYEQYF
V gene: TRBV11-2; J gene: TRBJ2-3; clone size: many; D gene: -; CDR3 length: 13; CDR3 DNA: TGTGCCAGCAGCTATTATCAGGCAGATACGCAGTATTTT; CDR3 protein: CASSYYQADTQYF
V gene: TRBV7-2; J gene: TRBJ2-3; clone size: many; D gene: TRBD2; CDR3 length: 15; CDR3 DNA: TGTGCCAGCAGCTTAACGGCGGGGGGTGCAGATACGCAGTATTTT; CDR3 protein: CASSLTAGGADTQYF
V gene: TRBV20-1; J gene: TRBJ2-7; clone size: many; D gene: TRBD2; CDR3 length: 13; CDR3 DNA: TGCAGTGTCGAGGTTGCGGGGGTAGGCGAGCAGTACTTC; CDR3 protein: CSVEVAGVGEQYF
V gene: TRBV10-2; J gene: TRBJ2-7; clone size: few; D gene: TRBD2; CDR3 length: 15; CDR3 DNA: TGCGCCAGCAGTGAGTCCAGCGGGAGGGCCTACGAGCAGTACTTC; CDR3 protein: CASSESSGRAYEQYF
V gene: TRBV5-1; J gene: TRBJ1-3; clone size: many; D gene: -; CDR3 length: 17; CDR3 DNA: TGCGCCAGCAGCACTGGGGACGGGCGCATCTCTGGAAACACCATATATTTT; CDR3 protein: CASSTGDGRISGNTIYF
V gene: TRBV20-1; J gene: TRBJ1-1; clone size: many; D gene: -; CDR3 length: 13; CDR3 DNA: TGCAGTGTTCCTCCAGGGCTCGGCACTGAAGCTTTCTTT; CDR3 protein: CSVPPGLGTEAFF
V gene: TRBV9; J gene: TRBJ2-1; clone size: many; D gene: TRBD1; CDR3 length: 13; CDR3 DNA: TGTGCCAGCACGTCGGCAACAGGGGGTGAGCAGTTCTTC; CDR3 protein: CASTSATGGEQFF
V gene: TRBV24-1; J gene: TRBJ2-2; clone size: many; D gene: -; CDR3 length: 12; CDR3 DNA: TGTGCCACCAGTGAGGGTTCCGGGGAGCTGTTTTTT; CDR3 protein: CATSEGSGELFF
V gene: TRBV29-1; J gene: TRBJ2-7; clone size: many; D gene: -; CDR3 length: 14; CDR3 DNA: TGCAGCGTTGAGATGGCCGATGGGCTTTACGAGCAGTACTTC; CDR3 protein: CSVEMADGLYEQYF
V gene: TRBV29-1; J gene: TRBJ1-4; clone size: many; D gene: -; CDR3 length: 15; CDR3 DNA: TGCAGCGTTGAAGGGGGCCAGGGTCCAGATGAAAAACTGTTTTTT; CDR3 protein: CSVEGGQGPDEKLFF
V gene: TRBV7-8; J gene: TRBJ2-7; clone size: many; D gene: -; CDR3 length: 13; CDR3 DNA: TGTGCCAGCAGCTCAGGAGCTTCCTACGAGCAGTACTTC; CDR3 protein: CASSSGASYEQYF
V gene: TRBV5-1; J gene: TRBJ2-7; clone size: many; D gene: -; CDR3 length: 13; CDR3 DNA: TGCGCCAGCAGCTTGGACGGAGCCTACGAGCAGTACTTC; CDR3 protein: CASSLDGAYEQYF
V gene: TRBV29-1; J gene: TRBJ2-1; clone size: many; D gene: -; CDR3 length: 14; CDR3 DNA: TGCAGCGTTGAACGGCAGGGAAAGTACAATGAGCAGTTCTTC; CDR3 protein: CSVERQGKYNEQFF
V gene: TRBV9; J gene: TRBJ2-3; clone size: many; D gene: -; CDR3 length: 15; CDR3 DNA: TGTGCCAGCAGCCCCTACTTTAGGGGGTCAGATACGCAGTATTTT; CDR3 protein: CASSPYFRGSDTQYF
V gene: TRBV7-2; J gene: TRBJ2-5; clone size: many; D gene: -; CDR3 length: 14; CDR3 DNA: TGTGCCAGCAGCTTAGACAGGTCAGAAGAGACCCAGTACTTC; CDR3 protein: CASSLDRSEETQYF
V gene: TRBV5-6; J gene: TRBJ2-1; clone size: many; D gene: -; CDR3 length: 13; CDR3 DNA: TGTGCCAGCAGCTTGGGGATTAGCAGAGTTTCGTTCTTC; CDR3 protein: CASSLGISRVSFF
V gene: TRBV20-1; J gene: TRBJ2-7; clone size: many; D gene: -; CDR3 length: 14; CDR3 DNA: TGCAGTGCTAGAGATCTGACAGGAAACTACGAGCAGTACTTC; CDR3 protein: CSARDLTGNYEQYF
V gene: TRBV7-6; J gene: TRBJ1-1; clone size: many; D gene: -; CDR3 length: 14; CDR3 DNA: TGTGCCAGCAGCCTACAGGGTTCAGTTGGTGAAGCTTTCTTT; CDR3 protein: CASSLQGSVGEAFF
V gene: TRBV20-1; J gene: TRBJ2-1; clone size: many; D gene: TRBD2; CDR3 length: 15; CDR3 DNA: TGCAGTGCTAGAGATCTTAGCGGGGACTACAATGAGCAGTTCTTC; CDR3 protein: CSARDLSGDYNEQFF
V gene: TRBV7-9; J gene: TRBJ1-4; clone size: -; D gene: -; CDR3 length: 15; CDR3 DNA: TGTGCCAGCAGCCCCGGCGGCCTGAGGGATGAAAAACTGTTTTTT; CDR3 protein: CASSPGGLRDEKLFF
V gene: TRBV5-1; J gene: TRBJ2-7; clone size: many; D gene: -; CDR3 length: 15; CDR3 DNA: TGCGCCAGCAGCTTGGCCAGCGGACCTTCCTACGAGCAGTACTTC; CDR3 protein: CASSLASGPSYEQYF
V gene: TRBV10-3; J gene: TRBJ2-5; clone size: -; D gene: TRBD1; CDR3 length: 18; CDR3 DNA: TGTGCCATCAGTGAGGCGGGGACAGGAGGTGGTTACCAAGAGACCCAGTACTTC; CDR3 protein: CAISEAGTGGGYQETQYF
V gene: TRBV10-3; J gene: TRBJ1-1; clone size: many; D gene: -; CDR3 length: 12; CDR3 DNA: TGTGCCATCAGTGAGTCTGGGCGCGGGTTTTTCTTT; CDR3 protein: CAISESGRGFFF
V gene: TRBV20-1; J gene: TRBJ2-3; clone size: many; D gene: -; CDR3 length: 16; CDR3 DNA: TGCAGTGCTGACCGACGCGCTAGCGTTAGCACAGATACGCAGTATTTT; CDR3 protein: CSADRRASVSTDTQYF
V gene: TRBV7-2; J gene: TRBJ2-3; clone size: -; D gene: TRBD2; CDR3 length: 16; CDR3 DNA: TGTGCCAGCAGCTCAAGACTAGCGGGAGGGATAGATACGCAGTATTTT; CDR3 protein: CASSSRLAGGIDTQYF
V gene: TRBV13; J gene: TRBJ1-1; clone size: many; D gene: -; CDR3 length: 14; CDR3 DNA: TGTGCCAGCAGCTCATACGGAACGGGAACTGAAGCTTTCTTT; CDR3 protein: CASSSYGTGTEAFF
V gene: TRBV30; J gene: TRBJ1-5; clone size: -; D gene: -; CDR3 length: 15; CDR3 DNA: TGTGCCTGGAGTGTACGGGGGAAGGGCAATCAGCCCCAGCATTTT; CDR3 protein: CAWSVRGKGNQPQHF
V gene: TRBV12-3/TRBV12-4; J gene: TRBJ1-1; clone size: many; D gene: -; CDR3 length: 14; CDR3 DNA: TGTGCCAGCAGCCCGAATCAGTGGAACACTGAAGCTTTCTTT; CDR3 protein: CASSPNQWNTEAFF